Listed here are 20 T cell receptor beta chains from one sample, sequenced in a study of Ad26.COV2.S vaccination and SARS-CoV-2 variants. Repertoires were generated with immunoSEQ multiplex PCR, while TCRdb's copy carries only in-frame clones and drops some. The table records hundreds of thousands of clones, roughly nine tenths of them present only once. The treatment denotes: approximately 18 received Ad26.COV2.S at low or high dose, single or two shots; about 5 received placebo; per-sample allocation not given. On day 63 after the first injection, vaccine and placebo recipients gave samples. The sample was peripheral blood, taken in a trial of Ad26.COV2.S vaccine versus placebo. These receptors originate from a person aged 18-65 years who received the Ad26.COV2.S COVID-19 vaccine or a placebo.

The CDR3 DNA reads TGTGCCAGCAGCTTAGGAGGCCAGGGGGGCACAGATACGCAGTATTTT. Encoded protein: CASSLGGQGGTDTQYF. This chain uses TRBV7-2 with TRBJ2-3; the match to TRBD1 covers 7 bases. In germline, CDR1 is SGHTA, CDR2 FQGNSA. There are 16 residues in the CDR3. V lost 1 base and J lost 1; bases outside the gene matches: 5.

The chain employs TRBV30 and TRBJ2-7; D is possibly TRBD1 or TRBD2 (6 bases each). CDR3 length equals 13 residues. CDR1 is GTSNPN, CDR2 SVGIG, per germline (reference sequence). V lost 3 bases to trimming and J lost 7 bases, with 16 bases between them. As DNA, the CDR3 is TGTGCCTGGAGGTCACAGGGACTGGGGGAGCAGTACTTC. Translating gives CAWRSQGLGEQYF.

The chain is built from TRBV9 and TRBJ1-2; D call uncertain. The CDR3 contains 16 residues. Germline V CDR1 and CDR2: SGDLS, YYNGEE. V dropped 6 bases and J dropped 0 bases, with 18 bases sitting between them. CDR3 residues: CASNPGPGTANYGYTF. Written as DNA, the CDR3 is TGTGCCAGCAACCCAGGCCCTGGAACAGCTAACTATGGCTACACCTTC.

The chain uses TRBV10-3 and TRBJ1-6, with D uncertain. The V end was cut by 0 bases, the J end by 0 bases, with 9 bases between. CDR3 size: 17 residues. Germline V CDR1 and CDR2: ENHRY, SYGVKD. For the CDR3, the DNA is TGTGCCATCAGTGAGTCAGGAGGGAGCTCCTATAATTCACCCCTCCACTTT. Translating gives CAISESGGSSYNSPLHF.

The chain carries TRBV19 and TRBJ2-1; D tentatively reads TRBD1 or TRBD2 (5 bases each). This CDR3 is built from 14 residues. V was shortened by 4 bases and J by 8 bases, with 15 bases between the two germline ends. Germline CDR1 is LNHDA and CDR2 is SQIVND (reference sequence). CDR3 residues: CASSNPARGDEQFF. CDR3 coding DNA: TGTGCCAGTAGTAATCCGGCCAGAGGGGATGAGCAGTTCTTC.

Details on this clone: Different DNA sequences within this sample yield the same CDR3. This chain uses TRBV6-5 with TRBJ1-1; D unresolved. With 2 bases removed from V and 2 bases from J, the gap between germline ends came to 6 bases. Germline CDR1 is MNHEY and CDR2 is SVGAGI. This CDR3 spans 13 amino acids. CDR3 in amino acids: CASSYRSNTEAFF. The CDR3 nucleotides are TGTGCCAGCAGTTACCGCAGCAACACTGAAGCTTTCTTT.

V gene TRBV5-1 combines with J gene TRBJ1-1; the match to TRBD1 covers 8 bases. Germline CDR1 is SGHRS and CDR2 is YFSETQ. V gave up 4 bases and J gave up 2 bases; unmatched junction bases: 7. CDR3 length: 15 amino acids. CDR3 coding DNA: TGCGCCAGCAGCACCTGGACAGGGATTAACACTGAAGCTTTCTTT. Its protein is CASSTWTGINTEAFF.

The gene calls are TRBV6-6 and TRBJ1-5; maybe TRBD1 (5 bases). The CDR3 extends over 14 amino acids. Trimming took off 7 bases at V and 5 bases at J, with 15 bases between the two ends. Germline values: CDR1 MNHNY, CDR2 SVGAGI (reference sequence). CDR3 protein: CASTLGQLHQPQHF. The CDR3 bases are TGTGCCAGCACCTTAGGACAACTCCATCAGCCCCAGCATTTT.

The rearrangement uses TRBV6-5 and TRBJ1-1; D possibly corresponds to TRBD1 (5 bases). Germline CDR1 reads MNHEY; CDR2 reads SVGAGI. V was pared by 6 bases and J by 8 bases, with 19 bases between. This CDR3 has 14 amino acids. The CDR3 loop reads CASSHPTPGGEAFF. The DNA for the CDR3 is TGTGCCAGCAGCCACCCTACTCCGGGGGGGGAAGCTTTCTTT.

CDR3 DNA: TGTGCCAGCAGCTTAGAGGGGCCCTACGAGCAGTACTTC. This sequence encodes CASSLEGPYEQYF. This rearrangement joins TRBV7-9 to TRBJ2-7, with D tentatively TRBD1 (5 bases). Germline V gene lookup returns CDR1 SEHNR and CDR2 FQNEAQ (reference sequence). The V end was cut by 1 base, the J end by 2 bases, with 6 bases between. This CDR3 contains 13 residues.

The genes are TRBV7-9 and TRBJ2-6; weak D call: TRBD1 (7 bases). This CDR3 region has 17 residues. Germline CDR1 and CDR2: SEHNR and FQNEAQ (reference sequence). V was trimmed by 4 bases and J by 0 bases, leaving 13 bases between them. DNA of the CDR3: TGTGCCAGCAGCTCGCAGGGGGGAGTCTCTGGGGCCAACGTCCTGACTTTC. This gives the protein CASSSQGGVSGANVLTF.

CDR3 sequence (DNA): TGTGCCAGCAGCCATATACGCGGGGGGATTGAAGAGACCCAGTACTTC. Amino acid sequence: CASSHIRGGIEETQYF. This chain uses TRBV4-2 with TRBJ2-5, with 8 positions matching TRBD2. This CDR3 is 16 amino acids long. Losses at the gene ends were 3 bases for V and 3 bases for J; bases not matched to a gene: 9. Germline V gives CDR1 LGHNA, CDR2 YNFKEQ.

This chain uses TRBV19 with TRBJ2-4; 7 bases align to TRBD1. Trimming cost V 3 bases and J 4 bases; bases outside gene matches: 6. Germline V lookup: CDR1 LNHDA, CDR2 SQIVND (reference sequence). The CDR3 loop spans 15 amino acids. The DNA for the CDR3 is TGTGCCAGTAGTATTCTCCCGGGACAGAAAAACATTCAGTACTTC. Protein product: CASSILPGQKNIQYF.

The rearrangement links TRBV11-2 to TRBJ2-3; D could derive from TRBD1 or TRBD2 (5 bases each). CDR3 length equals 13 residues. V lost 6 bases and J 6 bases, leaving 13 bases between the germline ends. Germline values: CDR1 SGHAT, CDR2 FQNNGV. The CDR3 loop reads CASRSEWGDTQYF. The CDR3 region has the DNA TGTGCCAGCAGATCCGAATGGGGGGATACGCAGTATTTT. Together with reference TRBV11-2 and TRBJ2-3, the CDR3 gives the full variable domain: EAGVAQSPRYKIIEKRQSVAFWCNPISGHATLYWYQQILGQGPKLLIQFQNNGVVDDSQLPKDRFSAERLKGVDSTLKIQPAKLEDSAVYLCASRSEWGDTQYFGPGTRLTVL.

The CDR3 DNA reads as TGTGCCAGCAGCTTAGAATGGTACGAGCAGTACTTC. It specifies CASSLEWYEQYF. V gene TRBV7-9 combines with J gene TRBJ2-7; D remains unclear. Per the germline V gene, CDR1 is SEHNR and CDR2 is FQNEAQ (reference sequence). The V and J ends lost 1 base and 4 bases respectively, with 5 bases between them. The CDR3 contains 12 residues.

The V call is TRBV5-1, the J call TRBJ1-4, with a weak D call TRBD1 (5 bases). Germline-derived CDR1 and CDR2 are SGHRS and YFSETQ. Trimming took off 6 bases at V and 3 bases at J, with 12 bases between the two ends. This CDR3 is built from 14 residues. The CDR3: CASTPGTSNEKLFF. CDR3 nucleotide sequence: TGCGCCAGCACCCCCGGGACCTCTAATGAAAAACTGTTTTTT.

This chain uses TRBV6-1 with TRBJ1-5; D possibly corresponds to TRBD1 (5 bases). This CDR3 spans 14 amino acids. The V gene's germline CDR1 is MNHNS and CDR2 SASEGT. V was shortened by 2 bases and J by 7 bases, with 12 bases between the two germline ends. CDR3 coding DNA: TGTGCCAGCAGTGAACGACAGTGGTCCCAGCCCCAGCATTTT. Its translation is CASSERQWSQPQHF.

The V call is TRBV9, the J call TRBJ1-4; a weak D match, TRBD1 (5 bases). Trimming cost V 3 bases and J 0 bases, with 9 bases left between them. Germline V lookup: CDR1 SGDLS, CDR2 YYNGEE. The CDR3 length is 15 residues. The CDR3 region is CASSADSATNEKLFF. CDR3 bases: TGTGCCAGCAGCGCCGACAGTGCAACTAATGAAAAACTGTTTTTT.

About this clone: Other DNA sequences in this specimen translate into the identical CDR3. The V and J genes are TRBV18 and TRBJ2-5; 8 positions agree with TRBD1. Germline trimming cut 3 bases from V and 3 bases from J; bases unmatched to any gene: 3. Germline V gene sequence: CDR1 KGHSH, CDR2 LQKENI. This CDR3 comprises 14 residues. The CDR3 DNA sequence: TGTGCCAGCTCACCCCCGACAGGGGAAGAGACCCAGTACTTC. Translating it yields CASSPPTGEETQYF.

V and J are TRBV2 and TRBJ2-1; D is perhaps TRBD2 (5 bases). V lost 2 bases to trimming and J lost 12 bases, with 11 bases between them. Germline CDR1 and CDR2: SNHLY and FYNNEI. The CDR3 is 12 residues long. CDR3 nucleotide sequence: TGTGCCAGCAGTGAATTGGTTAGCGTGCAGTTCTTC. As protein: CASSELVSVQFF.